The present TCR beta chain was sequenced within a study of long-term antiretroviral therapy in people with HIV (dated by TCRdb to the early 2020s). Background for the entire study: The earliest samples were collected about a decade before the 2015 WHO recommendation for immediate ART, when ART was typically delayed until CD4 counts fell. No cross-contamination during QIAcube processing was shown when test extractions of a monoclonal T-cell line were performed alongside over 25 polyclonal samples. Eleven of the 30 participants with HIV were female. Whether ART initiation and durable HIV suppression were associated with changes in peripheral blood TRB repertoire composition and diversity was tested in a retrospective serial study. From 30 adults with confirmed HIV infection, the cohort provided approximately 190 cryopreserved PBMC samples, gathered serially across a mean of about six years (range 1-12).

As regards this clone: Its antigen specificity is not known. No per-base quality is available; no much larger clone lies one base away.

The immunoSEQ hsTCRB v3.0 assay was used at survey level resolution to sequence the TRB variable region. The target sequencing depth for TRB was roughly 40,000-55,000 T-cell genomes per sample. An Illumina MiSeq with a v3 150-cycle kit was used to sequence the pooled TRB libraries. The study's processing was this. Repertoire analysis was performed in R inside a reproducible Nextflow workflow that covered QC, data transformation and analysis. LymphoSeq2, an R package for AIRR-Seq data exploration, was used to implement custom analyses. A handful of samples that yielded fewer than 5000 total TRB sequences were excluded, so that 150 to 200 HIV repertoires were analyzed. Among the approximately 190 retained HIV repertoires, 59 were collected before ART initiation and roughly 130 after ART initiation. Repertoires were downsampled to 5000 TRB nucleotide sequences, and summary statistics were averaged over 100 downsampling iterations. The analysis kept only TRB sequences whose CDR3 regions were at least seven amino acids long. Two measures captured diversity: a Shannon entropy-derived clonality score and the Gini coefficient. In the repertoire networks, any two of the top 5000 CDR3 amino acid sequences were connected whenever the two sequences differed by an edit distance of one. GLIPH2 predicted antigen specificity groups and MHC restriction for TRB CDR3 amino acid sequences. Known CMV, EBV, HIV or tissue antigen associations were flagged by matching CDR3 amino acid sequences against VDJdb and McPAS-TCR. Pre-ART, post-ART and control groups were compared with Wilcoxon signed-rank tests and Holm-Bonferroni correction. TCRdb retrieved this table from immuneACCESS and kept in-frame rearrangements only. Not all clones are present; in checked studies, unresolved V genes account for under half, and no reason is known for the remainder. That table supplies the V and J calls and clone size; D and trimming were determined from the DNA. A total of about 21,000 clones appear in this sample, roughly 91% of them only once. Approximately 3.7% of the sample is held by the ten biggest clonotypes.

Study-level results and caveats: ART initiation was associated with a significant increase in TRB diversity, but diversity stayed significantly below transplant donor controls even after long-term ART. Samples dated from the mid-2000s to the late 2010s, and the ART regimens used may be less effective than current ones. Expanded TRB clones identified before ART initiation dominated the repertoire at all time points, although this dominance fluctuated and declined in many PLHIV after ART. Owing to limited PBMC availability, only the TCR beta chain was sequenced, without alpha chain pairing. Because cell numbers in pre-ART samples were limited, unsorted PBMC were profiled instead of sorted CD4+ and CD8+ T cells. Inferences about post-ART repertoire changes are limited because no data were available on ART adherence, viral resistance or therapy changes. Narrower CDR3 length ranges were observed in HIV repertoires than in controls, and an antigen-experienced repertoire with only a slight naive shift after ART was suggested by the network structure.

The germline V gene gives CDR1 as SGDLS and CDR2 as YYNGEE. The CDR3 spans 15 residues, from the cysteine through the phenylalanine. Only CDR3 DNA is held: 45 bases, read in frame from base 1. V gives up 3 bases and J gives up 0 bases, and the segment between their germline ends measures 13 bases. To be included, a participant needed at least one PBMC sample from before ART initiation plus at least two post-ART samples. Treatment was received in the United States of America by all participants with HIV. Cryopreserved samples of about 0.95-11 million PBMC were thawed and washed before DNA extraction. At the time of the earliest PBMC sample, participants with HIV were aged between about 23 and 55 years. PBMC samples from each participant spanned 1-4 timepoints before ART initiation and 2-8 timepoints after ART initiation, with a median of 7 samples. For every participant, serial HIV viral load, CD4+ T-cell count, ART history and demographic data were obtained. Using a Qiagen kit on a QIAcube, genomic DNA was extracted from unsorted PBMC, with samples processed in batches of 12.

Specimen: unsorted PBMCs, collected 2.3 years after starting antiretroviral therapy. The chain couples TRBV9 to TRBJ2-7; the D gene is perhaps TRBD2, on 5 matching bases. The receptor was derived from a man in his 60s with HIV. The CDR3 in this case is CASSAGLIFSYEQYF. The nucleotides are TGTGCCAGCAGCGCCGGACTGATTTTCTCCTACGAGCAGTACTTC.